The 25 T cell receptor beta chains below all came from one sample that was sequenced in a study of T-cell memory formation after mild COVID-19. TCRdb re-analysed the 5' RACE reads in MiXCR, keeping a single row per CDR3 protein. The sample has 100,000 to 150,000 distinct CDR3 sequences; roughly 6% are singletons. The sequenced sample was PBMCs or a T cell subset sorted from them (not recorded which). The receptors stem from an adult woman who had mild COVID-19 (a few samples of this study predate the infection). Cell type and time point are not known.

The CDR3 sequence is CASSQDRQGASYEQYF. The CDR3 nucleotides read TGCGCCAGCAGCCAAGATAGGCAGGGGGCGTCGTACGAGCAGTACTTC. The V and J genes are TRBV4-3 and TRBJ2-7; 8 bases agree with TRBD1. CDR1 and CDR2 from the germline V gene are LGHNA and YSLEER. The CDR3 covers 16 residues. The ends lost 0 bases at V and 4 bases at J; junction bases unmatched: 8.

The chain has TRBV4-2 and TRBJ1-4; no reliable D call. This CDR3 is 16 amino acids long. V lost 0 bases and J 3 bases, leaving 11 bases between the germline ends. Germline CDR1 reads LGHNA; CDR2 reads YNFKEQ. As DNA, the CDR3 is TGTGCCAGCAGCCAAGACCCCGGGTTGCCTAATGAAAAACTGTTTTTT. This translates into CASSQDPGLPNEKLFF.

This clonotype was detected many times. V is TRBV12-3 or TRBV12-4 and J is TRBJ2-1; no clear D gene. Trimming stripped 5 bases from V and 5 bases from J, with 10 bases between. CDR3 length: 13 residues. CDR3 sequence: CASSTNLDNEQFF. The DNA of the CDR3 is TGTGCCAGCAGTACGAACCTAGACAATGAGCAGTTCTTC.

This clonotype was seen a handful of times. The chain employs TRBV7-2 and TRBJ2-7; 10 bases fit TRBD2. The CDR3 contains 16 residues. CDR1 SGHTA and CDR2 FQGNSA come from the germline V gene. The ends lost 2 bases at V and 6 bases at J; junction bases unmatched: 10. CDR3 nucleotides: TGTGCCAGCAGCTTAAGAGCGGGAGGGGCGCAGAGCGAGCAGTACTTC. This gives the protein CASSLRAGGAQSEQYF.

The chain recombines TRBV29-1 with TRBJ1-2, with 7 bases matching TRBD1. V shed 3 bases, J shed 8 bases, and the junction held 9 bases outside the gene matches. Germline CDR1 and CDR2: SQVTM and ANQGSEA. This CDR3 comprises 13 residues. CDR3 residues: CSVEPITGVGYTF. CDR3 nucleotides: TGCAGCGTTGAGCCGATTACAGGGGTCGGCTACACCTTC.

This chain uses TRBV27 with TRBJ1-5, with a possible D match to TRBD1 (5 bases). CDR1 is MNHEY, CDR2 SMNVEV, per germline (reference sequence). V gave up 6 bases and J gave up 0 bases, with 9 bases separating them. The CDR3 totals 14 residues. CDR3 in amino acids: CASRLTVSNQPQHF. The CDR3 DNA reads TGTGCCAGCAGGCTGACAGTTAGCAATCAGCCCCAGCATTTT.

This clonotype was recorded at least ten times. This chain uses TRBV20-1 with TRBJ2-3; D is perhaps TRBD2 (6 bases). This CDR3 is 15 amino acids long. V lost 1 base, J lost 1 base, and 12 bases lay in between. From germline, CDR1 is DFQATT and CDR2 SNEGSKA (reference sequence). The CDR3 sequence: CSARVGSQGTDTQYF. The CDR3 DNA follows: TGCAGTGCTAGAGTCGGGAGTCAGGGCACAGATACGCAGTATTTT.

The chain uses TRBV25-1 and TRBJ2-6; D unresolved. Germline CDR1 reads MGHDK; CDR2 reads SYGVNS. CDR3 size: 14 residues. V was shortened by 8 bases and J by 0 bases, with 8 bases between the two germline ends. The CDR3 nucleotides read TGTGCCAGCCAGCTCTACTCTGGGGCCAACGTCCTGACTTTC. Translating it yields CASQLYSGANVLTF.

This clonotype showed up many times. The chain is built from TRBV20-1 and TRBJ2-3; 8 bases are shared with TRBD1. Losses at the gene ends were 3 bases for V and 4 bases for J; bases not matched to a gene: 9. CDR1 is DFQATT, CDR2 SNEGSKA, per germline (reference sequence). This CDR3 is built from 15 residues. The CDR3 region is CSARPGTGRSDTQYF. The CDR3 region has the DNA TGCAGTGCTAGGCCCGGGACAGGAAGGTCAGATACGCAGTATTTT.

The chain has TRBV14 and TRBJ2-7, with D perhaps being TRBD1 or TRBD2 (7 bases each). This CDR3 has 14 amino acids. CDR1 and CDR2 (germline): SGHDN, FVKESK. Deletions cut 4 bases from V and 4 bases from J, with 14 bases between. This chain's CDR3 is CASSPRQGGYEQYF. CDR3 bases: TGTGCCAGCAGCCCTCGACAGGGAGGGTACGAGCAGTACTTC. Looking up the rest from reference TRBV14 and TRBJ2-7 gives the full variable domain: EAGVTQFPSHSVIEKGQTVTLRCDPISGHDNLYWYRRVMGKEIKFLLHFVKESKQDESGMPNNRFLAERTGGTYSTLKVQPAELEDSGVYFCASSPRQGGYEQYFGPGTRLTVT.

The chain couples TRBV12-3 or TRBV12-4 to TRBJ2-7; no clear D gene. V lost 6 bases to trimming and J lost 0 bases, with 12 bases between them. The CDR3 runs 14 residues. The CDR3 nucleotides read TGTGCCAGCAGAATTAGCTCGAGCTCCTACGAGCAGTACTTC. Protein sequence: CASRISSSSYEQYF.

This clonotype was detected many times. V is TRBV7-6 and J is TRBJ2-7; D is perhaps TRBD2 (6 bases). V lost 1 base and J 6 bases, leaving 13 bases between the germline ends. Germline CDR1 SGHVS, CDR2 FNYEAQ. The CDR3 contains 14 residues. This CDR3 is CASSLGRGGFEQYF. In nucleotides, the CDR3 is TGTGCCAGCAGCTTAGGGCGGGGTGGGTTCGAGCAGTACTTC.

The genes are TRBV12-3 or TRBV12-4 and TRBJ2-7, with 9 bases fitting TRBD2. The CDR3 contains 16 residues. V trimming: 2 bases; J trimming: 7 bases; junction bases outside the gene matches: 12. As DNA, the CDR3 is TGTGCCAGCAGTTTATTAGCGGGGGCCCCGGCGGGAGAGCAGTACTTC. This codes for CASSLLAGAPAGEQYF.

The CDR3 sequence: CASSFWSSLNEKLFF. In nucleotides, the CDR3 is TGTGCCAGCAGTTTCTGGAGCAGCCTTAATGAAAAACTGTTTTTT. The chain carries TRBV12-3 or TRBV12-4 and TRBJ1-4, with D unresolved. The V gene lost 3 bases and the J gene lost 4 bases, with 12 bases spanning the gap. There are 15 residues in the CDR3.

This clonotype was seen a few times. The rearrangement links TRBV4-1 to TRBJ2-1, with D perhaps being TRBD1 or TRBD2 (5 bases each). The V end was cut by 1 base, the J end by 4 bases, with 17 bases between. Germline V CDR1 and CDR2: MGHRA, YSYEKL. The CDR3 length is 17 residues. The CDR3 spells CASSQGDLGVGYNEQFF. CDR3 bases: TGCGCCAGCAGCCAAGGGGACCTTGGGGTGGGGTACAATGAGCAGTTCTTC.

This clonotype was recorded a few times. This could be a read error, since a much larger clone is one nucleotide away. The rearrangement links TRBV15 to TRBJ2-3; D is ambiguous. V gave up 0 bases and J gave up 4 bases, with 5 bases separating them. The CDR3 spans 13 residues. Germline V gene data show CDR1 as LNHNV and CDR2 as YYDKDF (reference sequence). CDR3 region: CATSRDRADTQYF. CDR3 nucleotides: TGTGCCACCAGCAGAGATAGGGCAGATACGCAGTATTTT. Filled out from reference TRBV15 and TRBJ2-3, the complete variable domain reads DAMVIQNPRYQVTQFGKPVTLSCSQTLNHNVMYWYQQKSSQAPKLLFHYYDKDFNNEADTPDNFQSRRPNTSFCFLDIRSPGLGDTAMYLCATSRDRADTQYFGPGTRLTVL.

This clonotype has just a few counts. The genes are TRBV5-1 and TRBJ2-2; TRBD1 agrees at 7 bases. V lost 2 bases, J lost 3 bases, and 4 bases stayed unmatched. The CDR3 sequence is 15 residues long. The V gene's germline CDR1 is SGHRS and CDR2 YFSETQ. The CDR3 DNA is TGCGCCAGCAGCTTACAGGGGTCCGACACCGGGGAGCTGTTTTTT. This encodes CASSLQGSDTGELFF.

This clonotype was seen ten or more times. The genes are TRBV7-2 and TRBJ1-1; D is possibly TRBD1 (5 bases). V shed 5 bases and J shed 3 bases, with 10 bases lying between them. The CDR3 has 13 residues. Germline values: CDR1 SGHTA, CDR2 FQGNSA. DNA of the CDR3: TGTGCCAGCAGCCATCCAGGGTACACTGAAGCTTTCTTT. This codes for CASSHPGYTEAFF.

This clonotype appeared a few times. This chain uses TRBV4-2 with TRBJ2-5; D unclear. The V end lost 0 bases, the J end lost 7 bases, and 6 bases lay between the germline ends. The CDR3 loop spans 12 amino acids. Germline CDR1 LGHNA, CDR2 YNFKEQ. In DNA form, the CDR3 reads TGTGCCAGCAGCCAAGATGCGGCGACCCAGTACTTC. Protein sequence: CASSQDAATQYF.

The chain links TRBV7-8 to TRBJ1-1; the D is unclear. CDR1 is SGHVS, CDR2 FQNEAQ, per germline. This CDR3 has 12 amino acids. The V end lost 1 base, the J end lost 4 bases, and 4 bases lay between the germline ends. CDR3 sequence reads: CASSLVTTEAFF. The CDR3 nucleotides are TGTGCCAGCAGCTTAGTAACCACTGAAGCTTTCTTT.

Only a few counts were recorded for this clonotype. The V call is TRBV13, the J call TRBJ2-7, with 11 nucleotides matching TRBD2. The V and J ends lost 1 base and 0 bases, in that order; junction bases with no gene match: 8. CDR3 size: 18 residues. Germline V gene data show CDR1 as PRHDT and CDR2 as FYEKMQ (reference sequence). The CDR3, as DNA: TGTGCCAGCAGCTTAGCGGCGCTAGCGGGAGGCAACTCCTACGAGCAGTACTTC. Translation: CASSLAALAGGNSYEQYF.

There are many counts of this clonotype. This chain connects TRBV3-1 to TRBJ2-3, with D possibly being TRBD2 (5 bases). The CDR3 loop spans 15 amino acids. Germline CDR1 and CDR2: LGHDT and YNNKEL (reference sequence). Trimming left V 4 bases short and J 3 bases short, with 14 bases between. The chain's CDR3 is CASSLGGPWTDTQYF. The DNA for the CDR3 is TGTGCCAGCAGCCTAGGCGGGCCTTGGACAGATACGCAGTATTTT.

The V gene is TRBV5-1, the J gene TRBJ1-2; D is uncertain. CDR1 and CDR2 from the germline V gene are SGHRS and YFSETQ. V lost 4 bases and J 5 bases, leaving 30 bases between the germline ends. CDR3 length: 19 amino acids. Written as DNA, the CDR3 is TGCGCCAGCAGCCCGGGAACCTCGAGACCTCGCACCAATTCTTATGGCTACACCTTC. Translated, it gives CASSPGTSRPRTNSYGYTF.

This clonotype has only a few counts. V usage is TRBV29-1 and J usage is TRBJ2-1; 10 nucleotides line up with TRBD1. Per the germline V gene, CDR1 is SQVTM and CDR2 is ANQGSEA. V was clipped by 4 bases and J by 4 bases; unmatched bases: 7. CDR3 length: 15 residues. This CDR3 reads CSVGGTGQGYNEQFF. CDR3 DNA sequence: TGCAGCGTTGGGGGGACGGGACAGGGGTACAATGAGCAGTTCTTC.

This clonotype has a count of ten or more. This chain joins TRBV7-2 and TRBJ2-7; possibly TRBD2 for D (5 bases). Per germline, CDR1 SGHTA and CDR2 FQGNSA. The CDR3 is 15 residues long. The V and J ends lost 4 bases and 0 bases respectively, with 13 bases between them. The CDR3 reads CASSSSGSVSYEQYF. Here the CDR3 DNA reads TGTGCCAGCAGCTCCTCGGGGTCCGTCTCCTACGAGCAGTACTTC. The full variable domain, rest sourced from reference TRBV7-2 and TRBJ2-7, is GAGVSQSPSNKVTEKGKDVELRCDPISGHTALYWYRQSLGQGLEFLIYFQGNSAPDKSGLPSDRFSAERTGGSVSTLTIQRTQQEDSAVYLCASSSSGSVSYEQYFGPGTRLTVT.